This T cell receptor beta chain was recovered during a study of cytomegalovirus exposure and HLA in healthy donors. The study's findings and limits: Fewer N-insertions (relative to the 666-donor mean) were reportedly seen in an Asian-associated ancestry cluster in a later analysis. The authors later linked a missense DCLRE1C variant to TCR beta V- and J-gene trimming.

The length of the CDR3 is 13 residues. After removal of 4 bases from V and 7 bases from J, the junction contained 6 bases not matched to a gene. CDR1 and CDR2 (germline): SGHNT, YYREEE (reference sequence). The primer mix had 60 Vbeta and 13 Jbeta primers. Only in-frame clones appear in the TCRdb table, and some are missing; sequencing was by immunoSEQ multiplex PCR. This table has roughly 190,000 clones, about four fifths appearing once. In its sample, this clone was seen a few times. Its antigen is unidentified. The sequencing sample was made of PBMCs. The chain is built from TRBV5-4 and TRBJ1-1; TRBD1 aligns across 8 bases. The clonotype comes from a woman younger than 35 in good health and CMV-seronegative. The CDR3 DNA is TGTGCCAGCAGCCGGACAGGGAGGGGTGAAGCTTTCTTT. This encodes CASSRTGRGEAFF.